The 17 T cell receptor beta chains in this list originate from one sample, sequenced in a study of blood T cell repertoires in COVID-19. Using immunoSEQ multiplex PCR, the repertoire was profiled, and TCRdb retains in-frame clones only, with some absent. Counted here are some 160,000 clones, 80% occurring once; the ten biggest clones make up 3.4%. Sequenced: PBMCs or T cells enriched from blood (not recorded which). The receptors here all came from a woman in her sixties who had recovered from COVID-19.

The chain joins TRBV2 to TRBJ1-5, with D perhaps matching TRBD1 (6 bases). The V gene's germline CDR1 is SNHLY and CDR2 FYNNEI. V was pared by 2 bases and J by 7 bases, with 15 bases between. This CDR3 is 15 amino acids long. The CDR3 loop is CASSERYGQGQPQHF. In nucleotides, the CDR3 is TGTGCCAGCAGTGAAAGGTATGGCCAGGGGCAGCCCCAGCATTTT.

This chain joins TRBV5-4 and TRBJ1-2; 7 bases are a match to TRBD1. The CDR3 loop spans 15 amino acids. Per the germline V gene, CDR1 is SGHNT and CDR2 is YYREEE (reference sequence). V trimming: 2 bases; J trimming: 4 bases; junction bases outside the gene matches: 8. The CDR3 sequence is CASSFSTGQLYGYTF. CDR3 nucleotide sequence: TGTGCCAGCAGCTTCTCCACGGGACAGCTCTATGGCTACACCTTC.

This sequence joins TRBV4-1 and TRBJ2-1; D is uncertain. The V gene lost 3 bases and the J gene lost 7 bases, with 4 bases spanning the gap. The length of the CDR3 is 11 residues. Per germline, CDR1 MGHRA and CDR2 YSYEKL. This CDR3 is CASSHPNEQFF. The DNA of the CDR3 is TGCGCCAGCAGCCACCCGAATGAGCAGTTCTTC.

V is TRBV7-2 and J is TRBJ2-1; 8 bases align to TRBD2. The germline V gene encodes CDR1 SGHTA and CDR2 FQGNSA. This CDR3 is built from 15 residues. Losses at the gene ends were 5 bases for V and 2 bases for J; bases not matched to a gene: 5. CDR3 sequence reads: CASSVNSGAYNEQFF. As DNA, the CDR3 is TGTGCCAGCAGCGTGAATAGCGGGGCCTACAATGAGCAGTTCTTC.

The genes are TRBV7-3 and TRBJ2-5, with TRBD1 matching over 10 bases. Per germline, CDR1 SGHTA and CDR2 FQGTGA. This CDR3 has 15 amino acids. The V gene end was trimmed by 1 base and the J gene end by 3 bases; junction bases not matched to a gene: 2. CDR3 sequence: CASSLIGQGEETQYF. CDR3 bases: TGTGCCAGCAGCTTAATCGGACAGGGGGAAGAGACCCAGTACTTC.

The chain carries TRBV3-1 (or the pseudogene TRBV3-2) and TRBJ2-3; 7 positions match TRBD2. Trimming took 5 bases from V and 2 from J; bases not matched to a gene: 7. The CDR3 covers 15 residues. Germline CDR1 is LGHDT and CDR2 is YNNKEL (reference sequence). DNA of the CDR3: TGTGCCAGCAGCACGCGGGGGTTCACCACAGATACGCAGTATTTT. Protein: CASSTRGFTTDTQYF.

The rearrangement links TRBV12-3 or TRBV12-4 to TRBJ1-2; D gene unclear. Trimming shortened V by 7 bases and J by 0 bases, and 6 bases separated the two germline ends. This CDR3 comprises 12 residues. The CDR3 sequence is CASTGTNYGYTF. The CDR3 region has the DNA TGTGCCAGCACGGGGACTAACTATGGCTACACCTTC.

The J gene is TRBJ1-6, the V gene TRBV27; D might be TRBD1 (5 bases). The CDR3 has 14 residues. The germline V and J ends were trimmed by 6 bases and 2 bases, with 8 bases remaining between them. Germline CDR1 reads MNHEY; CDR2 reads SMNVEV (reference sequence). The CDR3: CASSLQAYNSPLHF. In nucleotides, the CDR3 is TGTGCCAGCAGCTTACAGGCCTATAATTCACCCCTCCACTTT.

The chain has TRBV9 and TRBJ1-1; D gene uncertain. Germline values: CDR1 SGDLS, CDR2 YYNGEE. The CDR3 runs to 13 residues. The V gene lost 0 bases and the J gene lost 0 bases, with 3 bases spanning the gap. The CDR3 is CASSVVMNTEAFF. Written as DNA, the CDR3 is TGTGCCAGCAGCGTAGTTATGAACACTGAAGCTTTCTTT.

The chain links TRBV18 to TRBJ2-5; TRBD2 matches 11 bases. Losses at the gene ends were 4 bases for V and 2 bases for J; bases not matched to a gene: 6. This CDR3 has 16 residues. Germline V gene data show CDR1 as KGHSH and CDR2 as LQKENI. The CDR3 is CASSLGLAGSQETQYF. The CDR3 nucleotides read TGTGCCAGCTCACTAGGACTAGCGGGCTCTCAAGAGACCCAGTACTTC.

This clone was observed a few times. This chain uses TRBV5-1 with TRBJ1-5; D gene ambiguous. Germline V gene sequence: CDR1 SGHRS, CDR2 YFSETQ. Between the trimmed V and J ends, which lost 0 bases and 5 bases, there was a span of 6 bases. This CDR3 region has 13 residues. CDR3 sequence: CASSLGPDQPQHF. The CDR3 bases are TGCGCCAGCAGCTTGGGTCCGGATCAGCCCCAGCATTTT.

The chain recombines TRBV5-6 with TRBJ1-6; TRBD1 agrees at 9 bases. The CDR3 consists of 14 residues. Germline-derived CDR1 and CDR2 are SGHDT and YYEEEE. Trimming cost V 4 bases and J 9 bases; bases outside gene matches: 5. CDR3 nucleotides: TGTGCCAGCAGCGCGGGACAGGGTAGTTCACCCCTCCACTTT. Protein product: CASSAGQGSSPLHF.

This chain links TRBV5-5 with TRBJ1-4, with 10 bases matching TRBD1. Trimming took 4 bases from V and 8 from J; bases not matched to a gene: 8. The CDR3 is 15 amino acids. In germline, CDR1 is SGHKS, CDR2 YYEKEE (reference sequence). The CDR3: CASSRDRGRYEKLFF. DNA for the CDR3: TGTGCCAGCAGCCGAGACAGGGGGCGCTACGAAAAACTGTTTTTT.

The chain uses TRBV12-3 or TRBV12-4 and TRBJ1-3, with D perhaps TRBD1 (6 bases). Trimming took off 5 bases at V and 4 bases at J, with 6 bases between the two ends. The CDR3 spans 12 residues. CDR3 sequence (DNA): TGTGCCAGCAGTACAGGGGGAAACACCATATATTTT. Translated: CASSTGGNTIYF.

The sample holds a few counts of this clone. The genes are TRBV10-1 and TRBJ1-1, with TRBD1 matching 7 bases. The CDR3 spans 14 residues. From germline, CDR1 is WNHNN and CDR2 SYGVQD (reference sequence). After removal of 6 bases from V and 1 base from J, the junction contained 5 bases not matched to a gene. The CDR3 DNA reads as TGCGCCAGCAGCAACAGGGGACCGAACACTGAAGCTTTCTTT. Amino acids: CASSNRGPNTEAFF.

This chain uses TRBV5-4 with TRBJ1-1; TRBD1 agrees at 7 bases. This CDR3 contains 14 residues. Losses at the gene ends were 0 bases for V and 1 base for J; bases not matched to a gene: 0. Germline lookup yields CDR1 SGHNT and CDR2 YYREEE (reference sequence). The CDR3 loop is CASSLAGGNTEAFF. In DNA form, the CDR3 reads TGTGCCAGCAGCTTGGCAGGGGGGAACACTGAAGCTTTCTTT.

The CDR3 sequence: CASSLSWNGRYTF. The CDR3 DNA reads TGTGCCAGCAGTTTATCGTGGAATGGGCGCTACACCTTC. The chain joins TRBV27 to TRBJ1-2; no firm D call. The length of the CDR3 is 13 residues. V was trimmed by 0 bases and J by 9 bases, leaving 11 bases between them. Per the germline V gene, CDR1 is MNHEY and CDR2 is SMNVEV (reference sequence).